The 5 T cell receptor beta chains in this list originate from one sample, sequenced in a study of blood T cell repertoires in COVID-19. Sequenced by immunoSEQ multiplex PCR; TCRdb stores in-frame clones only, minus some. The sample contains about 230,000 clones, 83% of which appear only once. Sequencing used peripheral blood. The receptors come from a woman in her seventies with active or convalescent COVID-19.

This clone occurred once. The rearrangement joins TRBV6-5 to TRBJ2-7; TRBD2 matches 10 bases. The CDR3 extends over 15 amino acids. V trimming: 6 bases; J trimming: 3 bases; junction bases outside the gene matches: 8. Germline loops: CDR1 MNHEY, CDR2 SVGAGI. The chain's CDR3 is CASSMEGLAFYEQYF. CDR3 nucleotides: TGTGCCAGCAGCATGGAGGGACTAGCGTTCTACGAGCAGTACTTC.

The chain is built from TRBV24-1 and TRBJ2-1, with a tentative D call TRBD2 (5 bases). The germline V gene encodes CDR1 KGHDR and CDR2 SFDVKD. With 0 bases removed from V and 2 bases from J, the gap between germline ends came to 10 bases. The CDR3 extends over 16 amino acids. The CDR3 reads CATSDLPRAAYNEQFF. CDR3 nucleotides: TGTGCCACCAGTGATTTGCCGCGGGCTGCCTACAATGAGCAGTTCTTC.

The CDR3 DNA is TGCGCCAGCGAGCGGGGGGCGAACACCGGGGAGCTGTTTTTT. Translated: CASERGANTGELFF. J is TRBJ2-2 and V is TRBV10-2, with 9 bases aligning to TRBD2. The trim removed 8 bases at V and 0 bases at J, leaving 1 base unmatched. The CDR3 has 14 amino acids. CDR1 is WSHSY, CDR2 SAAADI, per germline.

This chain joins TRBV28 and TRBJ1-1; 7 bases line up with TRBD1. This CDR3 comprises 14 residues. Germline V gene data show CDR1 as MDHEN and CDR2 as SYDVKM. Trimming removed 7 bases from V and 10 bases from J; junction bases left unmatched: 15. The CDR3 protein is CASTRTGPVPTAFF. As DNA, the CDR3 is TGTGCCAGCACCCGGACAGGACCAGTTCCGACAGCTTTCTTT.

The V and J genes are TRBV11-2 and TRBJ1-2; no clear D. The ends were cut back, 5 bases at V and 8 bases at J, with 6 bases in the middle. The CDR3 has 10 residues. Germline-derived CDR1 and CDR2 are SGHAT and FQNNGV. CDR3 sequence reads: CASSQYGYTF. CDR3 nucleotides: TGTGCCAGCAGCCAGTACGGCTACACCTTC. Full variable domain (missing parts from reference TRBV11-2 and TRBJ1-2): EAGVAQSPRYKIIEKRQSVAFWCNPISGHATLYWYQQILGQGPKLLIQFQNNGVVDDSQLPKDRFSAERLKGVDSTLKIQPAKLEDSAVYLCASSQYGYTFGSGTRLTVV.